This T cell receptor beta chain is drawn from a study of CD8 T cells in ankylosing spondylitis. Points from the study as a whole: Several of the motif variants were reported before in synovial fluid and blood from reactive arthritis. Ankylosing spondylitis blood appeared to be characterized by a TCR beta motif of about eight highly homologous variants.

The germline V gene has CDR1 LGHDT and CDR2 YNNKEL (reference sequence). After removal of 5 bases from V and 4 bases from J, the junction contained 8 bases not matched to a gene. This CDR3 is built from 16 residues. This clonotype was seen a handful of times. Its matching antigen is unknown. Each CDR3 protein is one row after TCRdb ran MiXCR on the 5' RACE reads. The top ten hold just over 1% of the sample, which has around 430,000 distinct CDR3 sequences, under 20% seen once. This chain joins TRBV3-1 and TRBJ2-5; TRBD2 matches at 12 bases. This TCR was recovered from a male donor with ankylosing spondylitis. The sequencing input was blood, either unsorted or a sorted T cell fraction (not recorded which). CDR3 protein: CASSRGETSGGETQYF. The CDR3 DNA reads TGTGCCAGCAGCAGAGGGGAGACTAGCGGGGGAGAGACCCAGTACTTC.